This passage covers 9 T cell receptor beta chains from one sample sequenced in a study of post-analysis software for immune sequencing data. Findings of the study overall: In patients, TRBV5-6, TRBV5-1 and TRBV20-1 belonged to four or five TRBV segments found more frequently than in controls.

Every TCR beta cDNA library bore unique molecular identifiers. TCRdb ran MiXCR on the PCR reads and lists one entry per CDR3 protein. The repertoire includes 700,000 to 900,000 distinct CDR3 sequences, about 43% of them detected once, and just under 5% sits in the top ten. What these receptors recognize is not known. Material for sequencing was blood. The receptors were sampled from a girl aged 5-17 years with multiple sclerosis.

V usage is TRBV14 and J usage is TRBJ2-2; TRBD1 might be the D (6 bases). Trimming cost V 0 bases and J 2 bases, with 7 bases left between them. This CDR3 region has 15 residues. Germline-derived CDR1 and CDR2 are SGHDN and FVKESK. The CDR3 nucleotides are TGTGCCAGCAGCCAAGAACAGGGTAACACCGGGGAGCTGTTTTTT. Amino acids: CASSQEQGNTGELFF.

This clonotype was recorded many times. The V and J genes are TRBV5-1 and TRBJ2-7; either TRBD1 or TRBD2 may fit D (5 bases each). The CDR3 length is 13 residues. Germline V lookup: CDR1 SGHRS, CDR2 YFSETQ. With 3 bases removed from V and 3 bases from J, the gap between germline ends came to 10 bases. In nucleotides, the CDR3 is TGCGCCAGCAGCTCGGGACCCTACTACGAGCAGTACTTC. The encoded protein is CASSSGPYYEQYF.

The chain combines TRBV12-3 or TRBV12-4 with TRBJ2-4; TRBD1 might be the D (5 bases). V shed 3 bases and J shed 5 bases, with 11 bases lying between them. The CDR3 sequence is 14 residues long. The CDR3 DNA reads TGTGCCAGCAGTTTCTTAGGGGTCGAAAACATTCAGTACTTC. Translated: CASSFLGVENIQYF.

V is TRBV7-8 and J is TRBJ2-4; 7 bases are a match to TRBD1. The DNA end favors TRBJ2-7, so the J call may be wrong. This CDR3 has 19 amino acids. CDR1 and CDR2 from the germline V gene are SGHVS and FQNEAQ. The CDR3 here is CASSARQGQSAGYSYEQYF. The CDR3 nucleotides are TGTGCCAGCAGCGCTAGACAGGGCCAAAGTGCCGGGTACTCCTACGAGCAGTACTTC.

The chain joins TRBV7-8 to TRBJ2-5; 15 bases are shared with TRBD2. The assigned J gene may be wrong: the sequence end matches TRBJ2-7 better. CDR1 is SGHVS and CDR2 is FQNEAQ in the germline V gene. CDR3 size: 15 residues. The CDR3 DNA is TGTGCCAGCAGCAAAAGGGGACTAGCGGGAGGCGAGCAGTACTTC. It is translated as CASSKRGLAGGEQYF.

The V call is TRBV20-1, the J call TRBJ2-5; 9 bases line up with TRBD1. Per germline, CDR1 DFQATT and CDR2 SNEGSKA (reference sequence). V dropped 5 bases and J dropped 2; count of bases not matched to a gene: 6. The CDR3 length is 14 residues. CDR3 DNA: TGCAGTGCTGAACAAGGGACAGGGCAAGAGACCCAGTACTTC. Residues: CSAEQGTGQETQYF.

V and J are TRBV5-1 and TRBJ2-7; D is perhaps TRBD1 (6 bases). In germline, CDR1 is SGHRS, CDR2 YFSETQ. The V and J ends lost 5 bases and 4 bases respectively, with 16 bases between them. The CDR3 is made up of 14 amino acids. CDR3 sequence (DNA): TGCGCCAGCAGACCGGACAGAAGTCTGTACGAGCAGTACTTC. This gives the protein CASRPDRSLYEQYF. Together with reference TRBV5-1 and TRBJ2-7, the CDR3 gives the full variable domain: KAGVTQTPRYLIKTRGQQVTLSCSPISGHRSVSWYQQTPGQGLQFLFEYFSETQRNKGNFPGRFSGRQFSNSRSEMNVSTLELGDSALYLCASRPDRSLYEQYFGPGTRLTVT.

This chain joins TRBV28 and TRBJ2-3, with 9 bases matching TRBD2. CDR1 MDHEN and CDR2 SYDVKM come from the germline V gene. The trim removed 4 bases at V and 4 bases at J, leaving 3 bases unmatched. This CDR3 has 14 residues. CDR3 in amino acids: CASSSRTSADTQYF. The CDR3 nucleotides read TGTGCCAGCAGTTCCCGGACTAGCGCAGATACGCAGTATTTT.

The chain recombines TRBV5-1 with TRBJ1-1; D is unresolved. Per the germline V gene, CDR1 is SGHRS and CDR2 is YFSETQ. V lost 7 bases and J 4 bases, leaving 8 bases between the germline ends. This CDR3 has 11 residues. The CDR3 here is CASRMGTEAFF. In DNA, the CDR3 is TGCGCCAGCCGGATGGGCACTGAAGCTTTCTTT.